This is a list of T cell receptor beta chains from one sample in a study of blood T cells in healthy people across ages. MiXCR was run by TCRdb on the 5' RACE reads, yielding one entry per CDR3 protein. This repertoire shows about 1.5 million distinct CDR3 sequences, roughly two fifths found once; its top ten account for over 3.5%. Material for sequencing was blood. These receptors came from a young woman in good health. Both conserved end residues are part of each CDR3. The D gene is left open where the match is weak. Size is omitted from some rows. Given values are once, few, many or a class for expanded clones.

TRBV7-2	TRBJ1-6	NA	NA	CASSQQGTLNSPLHF	TGTGCCAGCAGCCAGCAGGGGACCCTTAATTCACCCCTCCACTTT
TRBV28	TRBJ2-7	NA	NA	CASSLFAGLNEQYF	TGTGCCAGCAGTTTGTTTGCGGGATTAAACGAGCAGTACTTC
TRBV20-1	TRBJ2-1	NA	NA	CSAHRVSRSYNEQFF	TGCAGTGCCCATCGGGTCAGCCGCTCCTACAATGAGCAGTTCTTC
TRBV30	TRBJ1-2	few	NA	CAWSVQSGGYTF	TGTGCCTGGAGTGTACAGTCTGGCGGCTACACCTTC
TRBV11-2	TRBJ1-6	NA	NA	CACGLTIQQNSPLHF	TGTGCCTGCGGCTTAACAATACAGCAAAATTCACCCCTCCACTTT
TRBV4-3	TRBJ2-4	NA	NA	CASSQGAGMDIQYF	TGCGCCAGCAGCCAAGGGGCCGGGATGGACATTCAGTACTTC
TRBV12-3/TRBV12-4	TRBJ1-2	NA	NA	CASSLSAGLNNYGYTF	TGTGCCAGCAGTTTGAGCGCAGGACTAAATAACTATGGCTACACCTTC
TRBV7-2	TRBJ2-5	few	NA	CASSPPGWYQPETQYF	TGTGCCAGCAGTCCACCTGGGTGGTACCAGCCCGAGACCCAGTACTTC
TRBV2	TRBJ2-7	NA	NA	CASLPQGRGYEQYF	TGTGCCAGCCTCCCTCAGGGGCGGGGGTACGAGCAGTACTTC
TRBV24-1	TRBJ2-1	NA	TRBD1	CATSAISGTGINEQFF	TGTGCCACCAGTGCCATTTCCGGGACAGGGATAAATGAGCAGTTCTTC
TRBV29-1	TRBJ2-3	NA	NA	CSVSRQGPGGAQYF	TGCAGCGTTTCTAGACAGGGCCCGGGAGGCGCGCAGTATTTT
TRBV6-2/TRBV6-3	TRBJ1-2	few	NA	CASREDSGYSYGYTF	TGTGCCAGCAGGGAAGACAGCGGATACTCCTATGGCTACACCTTC
TRBV5-1	TRBJ1-1	NA	NA	CASSLTPGQEAFF	TGCGCCAGCAGTTTGACACCGGGACAAGAAGCTTTCTTT
TRBV6-2/TRBV6-3	TRBJ2-5	NA	NA	CASTGETQYF	TGTGCCAGCACAGGCGAGACCCAGTACTTC
TRBV29-1	TRBJ2-3	NA	NA	CSGRQTDTQYF	TGCAGCGGACGACAAACAGATACGCAGTATTTT
TRBV4-3	TRBJ1-1	few	TRBD1	CASSPYGQGVNTEAFF	TGCGCCAGCAGCCCCTACGGACAGGGGGTGAACACTGAAGCTTTCTTT
TRBV24-1	TRBJ1-5	NA	TRBD1	CATSDGHRGHSNQPQHF	TGTGCCACCAGTGATGGACACAGGGGCCATAGCAATCAGCCCCAGCATTTT
TRBV7-8	TRBJ2-1	few	NA	CASSLFRREQFF	TGTGCCAGCAGCTTATTCCGTAGGGAGCAGTTCTTC
TRBV19	TRBJ1-2	NA	NA	CASTTGSQGYTF	TGTGCCAGTACAACGGGAAGTCAAGGCTACACCTTC
TRBV20-1	TRBJ2-7	NA	TRBD2	CSDLTQLAGVRTTYEQYF	TGCAGTGACCTTACCCAACTAGCGGGAGTGCGGACAACCTACGAGCAGTACTTC
TRBV20-1	TRBJ2-5	NA	NA	CSARVIASETQYF	TGCAGTGCTAGAGTTATAGCGTCGGAGACCCAGTACTTC
TRBV6-5	TRBJ1-2	NA	NA	CASSRRQAGDYGYTF	TGTGCCAGCAGTCGACGACAGGCGGGGGACTATGGCTACACCTTC
TRBV12-3/TRBV12-4	TRBJ2-2	few	TRBD2	CASSLSSGGARITGELFF	TGTGCCAGCAGTTTAAGTAGCGGGGGCGCTAGGATCACCGGGGAGCTGTTTTTT
TRBV18	TRBJ2-5	NA	NA	CASSRASEETQYF	TGTGCCAGCTCACGGGCTAGCGAGGAGACCCAGTACTTC
TRBV4-3	TRBJ1-2	few	NA	CASSQDIWGWDYGYTF	TGCGCCAGCAGCCAAGATATTTGGGGTTGGGACTATGGCTACACCTTC
TRBV9	TRBJ2-1	NA	NA	CTSSTGPSLNEQFF	TGTACCAGCAGCACGGGGCCGAGCCTCAACGAGCAGTTCTTC
TRBV29-1	TRBJ2-1	many	NA	CSVDSGTYNEQFF	TGCAGCGTTGATAGCGGAACCTACAATGAGCAGTTCTTC
TRBV7-2	TRBJ2-3	few	TRBD2	CASSLALVTRWGGTQYF	TGTGCCAGCAGCTTAGCGCTGGTGACCCGTTGGGGGGGTACGCAGTATTTT
TRBV20-1	TRBJ2-1	NA	NA	CSASGAGPVSNEQFF	TGCAGTGCTAGCGGCGCGGGGCCTGTCTCCAATGAGCAGTTCTTC
TRBV2	TRBJ1-2	few	TRBD1	CASSGDRGGYTF	TGTGCCAGCAGTGGGGACAGGGGTGGCTACACCTTC
TRBV5-1	TRBJ1-5	NA	NA	CASSDGTHSNQLQHF	TGCGCCAGCAGCGACGGGACACATAGCAATCAGCTCCAGCATTTT
TRBV27	TRBJ2-7	NA	NA	CASSLYPRDEQYF	TGTGCCAGCAGTTTGTATCCCAGGGACGAGCAGTACTTC
TRBV5-1	TRBJ2-7	NA	NA	CASSLAPGADSYEQYF	TGCGCCAGCAGCTTGGCCCCTGGAGCGGACTCCTACGAGCAGTACTTC
TRBV20-1	TRBJ2-3	NA	NA	CSASRDSLRTDTQYF	TGCAGTGCTAGCCGGGACTCGCTTCGCACAGATACGCAGTATTTT
TRBV5-1	TRBJ1-1	once	NA	CASSLGLSSQAGQAFF	TGCGCCAGCAGCTTGGGTCTTTCCTCTCAGGCAGGGCAAGCTTTCTTT